A selection of T cell receptor beta chains follows, all from one sample in a study of blood T cell repertoires in COVID-19. Sequenced by immunoSEQ multiplex PCR; TCRdb stores in-frame clones only, minus some. The sample includes about 150,000 clones, roughly 80% of them seen just once. Sequencing was performed on peripheral blood. Receptors were obtained from a human donor in a cohort sampled during active COVID-19. CDR3s include the opening cysteine and the closing phenylalanine or tryptophan.

J gene: TRBJ1-5
V gene: TRBV6-6
CDR3 protein: CASSHPGQGTSAPNQPQHF

J gene: TRBJ1-2
V gene: TRBV27
CDR3 protein: CASSNRAPYGYTF

J gene: TRBJ2-1
V gene: TRBV18
CDR3 protein: CASSPPVTSLVFF

J gene: TRBJ1-6
V gene: TRBV28
CDR3 protein: CASSPPDRGSPLHF

J gene: TRBJ1-5
V gene: TRBV19
CDR3 protein: CASSIGTGIWQPQHF

J gene: TRBJ2-1
V gene: TRBV2
CDR3 protein: CATRSGLAAYNEQFF

J gene: TRBJ2-3
V gene: TRBV4-2
CDR3 protein: CASSQEERLTDTQYF

J gene: TRBJ1-2
V gene: TRBV2
CDR3 protein: CASSARTGGGNYGYTF

J gene: TRBJ1-4
V gene: TRBV2
CDR3 protein: CASSDMGGGDEKLFF

J gene: TRBJ1-1
V gene: TRBV14
CDR3 protein: CASSQVGQGRSEAFF

J gene: TRBJ2-3
V gene: TRBV9
CDR3 protein: CASSVDPGQGGTDTQYF

J gene: TRBJ1-1
V gene: TRBV25-1
CDR3 protein: CASSPSGGSYTEAFF

J gene: TRBJ1-5
V gene: TRBV6-5
CDR3 protein: CASSSGTGNNQPQHF

J gene: TRBJ2-4
V gene: TRBV6-2/TRBV6-3
CDR3 protein: CASSYGTGQNIQYF

J gene: TRBJ2-1
V gene: TRBV11-3
CDR3 protein: CASSLMGQGAGEQFF

J gene: TRBJ2-3
V gene: TRBV5-1
CDR3 protein: CASSRRTSGEHSYF

J gene: TRBJ1-5
V gene: TRBV19
CDR3 protein: CASSPPPTGGNQPQHF

J gene: TRBJ1-5
V gene: TRBV2
CDR3 protein: CASNGQGPLSIYNQPQHF